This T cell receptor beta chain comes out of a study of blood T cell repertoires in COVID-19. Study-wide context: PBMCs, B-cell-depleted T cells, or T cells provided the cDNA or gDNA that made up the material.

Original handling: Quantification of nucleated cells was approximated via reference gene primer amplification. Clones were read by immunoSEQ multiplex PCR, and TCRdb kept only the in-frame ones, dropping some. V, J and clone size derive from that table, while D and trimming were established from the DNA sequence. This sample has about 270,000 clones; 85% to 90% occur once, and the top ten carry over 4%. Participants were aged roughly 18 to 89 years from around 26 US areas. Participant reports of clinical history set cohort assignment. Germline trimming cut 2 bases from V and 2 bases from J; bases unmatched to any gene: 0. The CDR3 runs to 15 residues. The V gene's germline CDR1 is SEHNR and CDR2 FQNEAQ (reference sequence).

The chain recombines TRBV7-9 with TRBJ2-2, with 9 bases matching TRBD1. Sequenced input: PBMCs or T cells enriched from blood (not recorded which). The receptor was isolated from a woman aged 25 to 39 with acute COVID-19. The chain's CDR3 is CASSLTGGNTGELFF. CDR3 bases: TGTGCCAGCAGCTTAACAGGGGGCAACACCGGGGAGCTGTTTTTT.